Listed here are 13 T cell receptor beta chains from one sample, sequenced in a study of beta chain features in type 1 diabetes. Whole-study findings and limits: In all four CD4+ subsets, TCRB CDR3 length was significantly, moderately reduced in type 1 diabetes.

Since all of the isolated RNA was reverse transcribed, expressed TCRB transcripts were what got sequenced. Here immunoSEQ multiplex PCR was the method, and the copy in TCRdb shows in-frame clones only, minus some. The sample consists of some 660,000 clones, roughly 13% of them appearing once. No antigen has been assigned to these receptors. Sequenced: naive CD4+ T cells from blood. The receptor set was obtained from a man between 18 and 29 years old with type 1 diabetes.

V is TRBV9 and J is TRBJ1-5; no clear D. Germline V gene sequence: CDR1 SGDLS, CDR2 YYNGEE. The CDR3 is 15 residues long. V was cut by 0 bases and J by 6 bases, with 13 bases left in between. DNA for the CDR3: TGTGCCAGCAGCGTAGGGGTGGGAGAAGTTCAGCCCCAGCATTTT. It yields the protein CASSVGVGEVQPQHF.

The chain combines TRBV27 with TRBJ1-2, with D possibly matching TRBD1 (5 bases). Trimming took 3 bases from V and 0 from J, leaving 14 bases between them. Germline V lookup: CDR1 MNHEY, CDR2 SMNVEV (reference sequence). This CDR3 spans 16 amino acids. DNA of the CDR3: TGTGCCAGCAGTTTCAGACACAGGATAGCTAACTATGGCTACACCTTC. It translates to CASSFRHRIANYGYTF.

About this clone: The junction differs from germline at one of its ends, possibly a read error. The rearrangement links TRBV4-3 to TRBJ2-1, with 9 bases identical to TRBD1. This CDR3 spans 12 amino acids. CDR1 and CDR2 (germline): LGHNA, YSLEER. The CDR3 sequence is CASSNRGRIGIF. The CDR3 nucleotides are TGCGCCAGCAGTAACAGGGGGCGGATTGGAATCTTC.

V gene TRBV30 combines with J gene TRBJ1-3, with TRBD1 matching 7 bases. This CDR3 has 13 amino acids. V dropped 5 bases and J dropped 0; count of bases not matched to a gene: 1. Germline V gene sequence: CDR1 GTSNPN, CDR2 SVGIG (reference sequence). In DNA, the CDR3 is TGTGCCTGGGGGACAGTCTCTGGAAACACCATATATTTT. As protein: CAWGTVSGNTIYF.

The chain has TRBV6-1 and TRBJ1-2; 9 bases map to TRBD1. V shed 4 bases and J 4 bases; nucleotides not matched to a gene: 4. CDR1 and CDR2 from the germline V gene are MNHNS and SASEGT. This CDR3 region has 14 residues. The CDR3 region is CASSGPGQGYGYTF. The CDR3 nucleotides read TGTGCCAGCAGTGGGCCGGGACAGGGCTATGGCTACACCTTC.

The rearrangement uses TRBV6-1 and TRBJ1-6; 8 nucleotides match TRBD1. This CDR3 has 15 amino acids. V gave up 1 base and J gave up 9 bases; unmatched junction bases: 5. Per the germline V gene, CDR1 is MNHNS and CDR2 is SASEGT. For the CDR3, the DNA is TGTGCCAGCAGTGAAGTAGGACAGGGACGTTCACCCCTCCACTTT. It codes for CASSEVGQGRSPLHF.

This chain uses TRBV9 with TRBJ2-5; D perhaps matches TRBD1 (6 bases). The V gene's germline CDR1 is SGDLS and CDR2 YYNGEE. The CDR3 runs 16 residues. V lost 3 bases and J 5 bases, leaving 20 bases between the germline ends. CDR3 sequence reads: CASSATGFPTGETQYF. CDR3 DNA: TGTGCCAGCAGCGCAACAGGGTTCCCCACAGGGGAGACCCAGTACTTC.

CDR3 bases: TGTGCCAGTAGTATGAGCAGAGAGAACACTGAAGCTTTCTTT. Protein sequence: CASSMSRENTEAFF. The chain links TRBV19 to TRBJ1-1; D remains unclear. The V end was cut by 3 bases, the J end by 1 base, with 9 bases between. The germline V gene has CDR1 LNHDA and CDR2 SQIVND (reference sequence). This CDR3 region has 14 residues. Drawing the rest from reference TRBV19 and TRBJ1-1, the complete variable domain is DGGITQSPKYLFRKEGQNVTLSCEQNLNHDAMYWYRQDPGQGLRLIYYSQIVNDFQKGDIAEGYSVSREKKESFPLTVTSAQKNPTAFYLCASSMSRENTEAFFGQGTRLTVV.

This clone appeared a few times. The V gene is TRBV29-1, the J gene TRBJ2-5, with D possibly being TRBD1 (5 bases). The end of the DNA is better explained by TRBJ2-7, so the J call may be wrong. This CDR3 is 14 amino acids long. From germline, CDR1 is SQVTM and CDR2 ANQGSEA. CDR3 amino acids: CSVEDRQGNYEQYF. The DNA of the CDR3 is TGCAGCGTTGAAGATCGCCAGGGAAACTACGAGCAGTACTTC.

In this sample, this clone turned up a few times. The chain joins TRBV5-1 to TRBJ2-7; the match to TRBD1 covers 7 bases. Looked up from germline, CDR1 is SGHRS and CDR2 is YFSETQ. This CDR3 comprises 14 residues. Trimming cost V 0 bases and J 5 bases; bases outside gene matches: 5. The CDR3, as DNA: TGCGCCAGCAGCTTGGTGGGACAGATTAACGAGCAGTACTTC. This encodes CASSLVGQINEQYF.

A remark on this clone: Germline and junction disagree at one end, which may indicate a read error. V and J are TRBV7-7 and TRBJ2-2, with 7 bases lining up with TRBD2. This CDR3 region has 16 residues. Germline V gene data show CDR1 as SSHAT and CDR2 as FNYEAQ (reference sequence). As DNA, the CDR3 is TGTGCTAGCAGCTTGTGGGAGGGATCGAACACCGGGGAGCTGTTTTTT. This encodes CASSLWEGSNTGELFF.

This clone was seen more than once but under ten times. CDR3 in DNA: TGTGCCAGCTCAAAATATCGGGCTGAAGCTTTCTTT. As protein: CASSKYRAEAFF. J is TRBJ1-1 and V is TRBV18; no clear D gene. V shed 5 bases and J shed 6 bases, with 10 bases lying between them. Germline V gene sequence: CDR1 KGHSH, CDR2 LQKENI. The length of the CDR3 is 12 residues.

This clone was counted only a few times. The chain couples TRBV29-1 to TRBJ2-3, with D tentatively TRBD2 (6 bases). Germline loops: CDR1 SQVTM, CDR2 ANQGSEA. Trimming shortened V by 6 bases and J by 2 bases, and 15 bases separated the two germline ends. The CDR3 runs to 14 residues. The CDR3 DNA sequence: TGCAGCGTGGGGGGTGTAGAGTCCACAGATACGCAGTATTTT. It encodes CSVGGVESTDTQYF.